The 29 T cell receptor beta chains below all came from one sample that was sequenced in a study of blood T cell repertoires in COVID-19. Sequencing used immunoSEQ multiplex PCR; TCRdb keeps in-frame clones, though not all of them. The profile shows 140,000 to 150,000 clones, around 82% of them singletons. Sequences were obtained from peripheral blood. The receptors derive from a woman aged 50 to 60 with acute or convalescent COVID-19.

The chain combines TRBV7-9 with TRBJ2-5; no firm D call. Germline V gives CDR1 SEHNR, CDR2 FQNEAQ (reference sequence). The CDR3 loop spans 14 amino acids. V lost 1 base to trimming and J lost 5 bases, with 11 bases between them. The CDR3 spells CASSLEVFGETQYF. CDR3 sequence (DNA): TGTGCCAGCAGCTTAGAGGTTTTCGGGGAGACCCAGTACTTC.

The V gene is TRBV6-1, the J gene TRBJ2-1, with 10 bases fitting TRBD1. This CDR3 spans 13 amino acids. The germline CDR1 and CDR2 sequences are MNHNS and SASEGT. V shed 0 bases, J shed 16 bases, and the junction held 6 bases outside the gene matches. CDR3 in DNA: TGTGCCAGCAGTGAAGCTGTGGACAGGGGGTCTTTCTTC. Amino acid sequence: CASSEAVDRGSFF.

The chain carries TRBV7-2 and TRBJ1-6; TRBD1 aligns across 7 bases. Per germline, CDR1 SGHTA and CDR2 FQGNSA. J lost 5 bases, V lost 5 bases, and 9 bases had no gene match. The CDR3 runs 16 residues. CDR3 nucleotide sequence: TGTGCCAGCAGCCCCTCACCGACAGGGAATAATTCACCCCTCCACTTT. Residues: CASSPSPTGNNSPLHF.

Only a few counts were recorded for this clone. J is TRBJ1-4 and V is TRBV9; D call uncertain. Trimming stripped 3 bases from V and 7 bases from J, with 10 bases between. The CDR3 covers 13 residues. Germline lookup yields CDR1 SGDLS and CDR2 YYNGEE. CDR3 amino acids: CASSGHLGEKLFF. In nucleotides, the CDR3 is TGTGCCAGCAGCGGACATCTTGGTGAAAAACTGTTTTTT.

The rearrangement uses TRBV7-2 and TRBJ2-2, with D perhaps TRBD2 (6 bases). CDR1 and CDR2 from the germline V gene are SGHTA and FQGNSA. This CDR3 has 15 amino acids. V was trimmed by 2 bases and J by 6 bases, leaving 13 bases between them. CDR3 loop: CASSLFGGGSGELFF. CDR3 sequence (DNA): TGTGCCAGCAGCTTATTCGGGGGTGGGTCCGGGGAGCTGTTTTTT.

This chain joins TRBV19 and TRBJ1-2, with D uncertain. From germline, CDR1 is LNHDA and CDR2 SQIVND (reference sequence). Trimming shortened V by 2 bases and J by 4 bases, and 11 bases separated the two germline ends. CDR3 length: 14 amino acids. CDR3 amino acids: CASSIRGGIYGYTF. Here the CDR3 DNA reads TGTGCCAGTAGTATACGGGGAGGGATCTATGGCTACACCTTC.

The V gene is TRBV6-1, the J gene TRBJ1-2; no firm D call. The germline V gene has CDR1 MNHNS and CDR2 SASEGT. V lost 2 bases and J 2 bases, leaving 6 bases between the germline ends. This CDR3 has 13 amino acids. For the CDR3, the DNA is TGTGCCAGCAGTGAACAGGAAAACTATGGCTACACCTTC. Translating gives CASSEQENYGYTF.

The chain's CDR3 is CASRTGYEQYF. In nucleotides, the CDR3 is TGTGCCAGCAGAACAGGGTACGAGCAGTACTTC. This chain connects TRBV6-1 to TRBJ2-7; D might be TRBD1 (6 bases). This CDR3 has 11 amino acids. Per germline, CDR1 MNHNS and CDR2 SASEGT. V dropped 6 bases and J dropped 4 bases, with 7 bases sitting between them.

The V gene is TRBV13, the J gene TRBJ2-3; no clear D gene. This CDR3 comprises 12 residues. Trimming took 1 base from V and 6 from J, leaving 5 bases between them. Germline values: CDR1 PRHDT, CDR2 FYEKMQ (reference sequence). CDR3 coding DNA: TGTGCCAGCAGCTTAGCCTCGGATACGCAGTATTTT. Its protein product is CASSLASDTQYF.

This clone was seen a handful of times. The genes are TRBV7-3 and TRBJ1-1, with no clear D. CDR1 is SGHTA and CDR2 is FQGTGA in the germline V gene. The CDR3 has 13 amino acids. V gave up 0 bases and J gave up 0 bases, with 2 bases separating them. The CDR3 loop reads CASSLTVNTEAFF. The CDR3 bases are TGTGCCAGCAGCTTAACCGTGAACACTGAAGCTTTCTTT.

In its sample, this clone was seen a few times. The chain employs TRBV21-1 and TRBJ1-1; TRBD1 is taken as the D call from the table, unchecked against the DNA. TRBV21-1 is classified as a pseudogene. This CDR3 comprises 18 residues. The chain's CDR3 is CASSKANRGFRRNTEAFF. The CDR3 DNA follows: TGTGCCAGCAGCAAAGCGAACAGGGGTTTTAGGAGAAACACTGAAGCTTTCTTT.

This clone has a handful of counts. The chain is built from TRBV6-2 or TRBV6-3 and TRBJ1-1, with 8 bases matching TRBD1. The CDR3 length is 14 residues. The J segment lost 5 bases and the V segment lost 5 bases, leaving 7 bases of the junction unmatched. Germline V CDR1 and CDR2: MNHEY, SVGEGT. CDR3 DNA sequence: TGTGCCAGCAGTACACAGGGGGTGCAGACTGAAGCTTTCTTT. This sequence encodes CASSTQGVQTEAFF.

This chain uses TRBV6-5 with TRBJ1-1, with TRBD1 as a possible D gene (6 bases). Germline V gene sequence: CDR1 MNHEY, CDR2 SVGAGI. The CDR3 is 13 residues long. With 7 bases removed from V and 3 bases from J, the gap between germline ends came to 12 bases. The CDR3 coding sequence is TGTGCCAGCAAAGCCGGGACATACACTGAAGCTTTCTTT. Translated, it gives CASKAGTYTEAFF.

This chain links TRBV9 with TRBJ2-1, with D maybe TRBD2 (7 bases). CDR1 is SGDLS, CDR2 YYNGEE, per germline. Deletions cut 4 bases from V and 6 bases from J, with 20 bases between. There are 16 residues in the CDR3. CDR3 residues: CASSLPWGGAVNEQFF. The CDR3 DNA is TGTGCCAGCAGCCTCCCCTGGGGGGGGGCCGTCAATGAGCAGTTCTTC.

The V and J genes are TRBV28 and TRBJ1-6; TRBD1 aligns across 9 bases. Germline V gives CDR1 MDHEN, CDR2 SYDVKM. J lost 8 bases, V lost 5 bases, and 7 bases had no gene match. This CDR3 region has 15 residues. The CDR3 bases are TGTGCCAGCAGTACTACAGGGACAGGGTATTCACCCCTCCACTTT. It is translated as CASSTTGTGYSPLHF.

This clone was picked up one time. V gene TRBV11-3 combines with J gene TRBJ2-1; 8 positions agree with TRBD2. The CDR3 has 13 amino acids. With V trimmed by 5 bases and J by 8 bases, 5 bases remained unmatched. Germline assignment: CDR1 SGHNT and CDR2 YENEEA. The CDR3 is CASSLGLAYEQFF. The CDR3 DNA sequence: TGTGCCAGCAGCCTCGGACTAGCCTATGAGCAGTTCTTC. Complete variable domain (other parts from reference TRBV11-3 and TRBJ2-1): EAGVVQSPRYKIIEKKQPVAFWCNPISGHNTLYWYLQNLGQGPELLIRYENEEAVDDSQLPKDRFSAERLKGVDSTLKIQPAELGDSAVYLCASSLGLAYEQFFGPGTRLTVL.

The CDR3 here is CASSLHDAREGRSPLHF. CDR3 nucleotide sequence: TGTGCCAGCTCACTACACGATGCCCGGGAGGGGAGATCACCCCTCCACTTT. The V gene is TRBV18, the J gene TRBJ1-6, with TRBD1 as a possible D gene (5 bases). The CDR3 is 17 amino acids. Germline V gene lookup returns CDR1 KGHSH and CDR2 LQKENI. Trimming shortened V by 4 bases and J by 10 bases, and 23 bases separated the two germline ends. Complete variable domain (other parts from reference TRBV18 and TRBJ1-6): NAGVMQNPRHLVRRRGQEARLRCSPMKGHSHVYWYRQLPEEGLKFMVYLQKENIIDESGMPKERFSAEFPKEGPSILRIQQVVRGDSAAYFCASSLHDAREGRSPLHFGNGTRLTVT.

The V call is TRBV7-3, the J call TRBJ1-2; D is undetermined. The germline V gene has CDR1 SGHTA and CDR2 FQGTGA. The CDR3 contains 21 residues. Trimming left V 3 bases short and J 0 bases short, with 29 bases between. In DNA, the CDR3 is TGTGCCAGCAGCTTCAAGGTACGTCCCCTAGCCGTTCTTCCAGCTAACTATGGCTACACCTTC. Amino acid sequence: CASSFKVRPLAVLPANYGYTF.

The gene calls are TRBV5-1 and TRBJ1-2, with 9 bases aligning to TRBD1. Germline V gives CDR1 SGHRS, CDR2 YFSETQ. This CDR3 is built from 15 residues. J was trimmed by 1 base and V by 4 bases; bases with no gene match: 5. The CDR3 nucleotides read TGCGCCAGCAGCAGGGGACAGGGAGATAACTATGGCTACACCTTC. As protein: CASSRGQGDNYGYTF.

This chain joins TRBV6-2 or TRBV6-3 and TRBJ2-1, with TRBD2 identical over 8 bases. Germline CDR1 is MNHEY and CDR2 is SVGEGT. V shed 4 bases and J 8 bases; nucleotides not matched to a gene: 7. The CDR3 contains 14 residues. The CDR3: CASSLRGDLHEQFF. In nucleotides, the CDR3 is TGTGCCAGCAGTTTGCGGGGGGACCTGCATGAGCAGTTCTTC.

This clone was recorded only once. J is TRBJ2-2 and V is TRBV7-2; TRBD2 matches at 15 bases. The CDR3 consists of 17 residues. Germline CDR1 and CDR2: SGHTA and FQGNSA. V lost 3 bases and J lost 8; bases outside the gene matches: 7. The CDR3 DNA reads as TGTGCCAGCAGCTTGGGACTAGCGGGGGGCCGCGGTGGGGAGCTGTTTTTT. This translates into CASSLGLAGGRGGELFF.

CDR3 region: CASSLSRGDQPQHF. The CDR3 DNA sequence: TGTGCCAGCAGCTTGTCAAGGGGCGATCAGCCCCAGCATTTT. The gene calls are TRBV7-2 and TRBJ1-5; TRBD1 might be the D (5 bases). This CDR3 is built from 14 residues. V lost 3 bases, J lost 5 bases, and 11 bases lay in between. CDR1 and CDR2 from the germline V gene are SGHTA and FQGNSA. The whole variable domain, filled in from reference TRBV7-2 and TRBJ1-5, reads GAGVSQSPSNKVTEKGKDVELRCDPISGHTALYWYRQSLGQGLEFLIYFQGNSAPDKSGLPSDRFSAERTGGSVSTLTIQRTQQEDSAVYLCASSLSRGDQPQHFGDGTRLSIL.

The chain has TRBV27 and TRBJ2-3; 10 bases fit TRBD2. The J segment lost 4 bases and the V segment lost 5 bases, leaving 9 bases of the junction unmatched. Germline CDR1 and CDR2: MNHEY and SMNVEV (reference sequence). This CDR3 spans 16 amino acids. CDR3 DNA: TGTGCCAGCAGTAAACCGGGACTAGCGACGGCAGATACGCAGTATTTT. It is translated as CASSKPGLATADTQYF.

The V gene is TRBV6-5, the J gene TRBJ1-2; TRBD1 matches 8 bases. CDR3 length equals 12 residues. Unmatched junction bases numbered 2, after V lost 6 bases and J lost 5 bases. CDR1 and CDR2 (germline): MNHEY, SVGAGI. CDR3 region: CASSRTGYGYTF. The CDR3 DNA follows: TGTGCCAGCAGCCGGACAGGGTATGGCTACACCTTC.

This clone showed up just once. Compared with germline, one end of the junction differs, possibly owing to a read error. The chain joins TRBV2 to TRBJ2-2; no clear D. The CDR3 runs to 11 residues. Per germline, CDR1 SNHLY and CDR2 FYNNEI. CDR3 coding DNA: TGTGCCAGCAGTGCCACCGGTGAGCTGTTTTTT. Its translation is CASSATGELFF.

The chain joins TRBV5-4 to TRBJ2-2; the D gene is possibly TRBD1 (6 bases). The germline CDR1 and CDR2 sequences are SGHNT and YYREEE (reference sequence). Trimming took 4 bases from V and 4 from J, leaving 20 bases between them. CDR3 size: 17 residues. Here the CDR3 DNA reads TGTGCCAGCAGCCCGGATTGGACAGCCAGGGCCACCGGGGAGCTGTTTTTT. Encoded protein: CASSPDWTARATGELFF. The full variable domain, with the rest looked up from reference TRBV5-4 and TRBJ2-2, is ETGVTQSPTHLIKTRGQQVTLRCSSQSGHNTVSWYQQALGQGPQFIFQYYREEENGRGNFPPRFSGLQFPNYSSELNVNALELDDSALYLCASSPDWTARATGELFFGEGSRLTVL.

The chain links TRBV9 to TRBJ1-6, with D possibly TRBD1 on 5 matching bases. CDR1 and CDR2 (germline): SGDLS, YYNGEE. The CDR3 contains 15 residues. The V end was cut by 0 bases, the J end by 7 bases, with 11 bases between. The CDR3: CASSVGGGSNSPLHF. The CDR3 DNA reads as TGTGCCAGCAGCGTAGGGGGGGGATCCAATTCACCCCTCCACTTT.

The chain uses TRBV7-2 and TRBJ2-2; 8 bases are a match to TRBD1. There are 17 residues in the CDR3. V shed 5 bases and J 0 bases; nucleotides not matched to a gene: 8. Germline CDR1 reads SGHTA; CDR2 reads FQGNSA. CDR3 sequence reads: CASSKWDRRANTGELFF. Written as DNA, the CDR3 is TGTGCCAGCAGCAAATGGGACAGGAGAGCGAACACCGGGGAGCTGTTTTTT.

This clone was counted once. The chain combines TRBV9 with TRBJ2-1; TRBD2 matches 8 bases. J gave up 6 bases and V 2 bases, and 4 bases lay outside the gene matches. CDR3 length: 14 residues. CDR1 SGDLS and CDR2 YYNGEE come from the germline V gene. CDR3 amino acids: CASSVRGGPNEQFF. DNA for the CDR3: TGTGCCAGCAGCGTTCGCGGGGGGCCCAATGAGCAGTTCTTC.